This entry lists 22 T cell receptor beta chains sequenced from one sample in a study of glioma-infiltrating T cells. The iRepertoire nested amplicon-rescue multiplex PCR amplified TCR alpha and beta CDR3s from RNA. One entry per CDR3 protein, called by TCRdb with MiXCR from the multiplex PCR reads. The sample consists of about 180,000 distinct CDR3 sequences, about 46% of them appearing once. Sequencing used glioma tissue, nonneoplastic brain tissue, or PBMCs (not recorded which). These receptors were collected from a human donor with low-grade glioma or glioblastoma, undergoing nonglioma brain surgery, or in good health (not recorded which).

By its share, this clonotype is medium-sized. The genes are TRBV6-1 and TRBJ1-2; D not resolved. V was pared by 2 bases and J by 6 bases, with 7 bases between. The CDR3 runs 12 residues. CDR1 is MNHNS, CDR2 SASEGT, per germline. The CDR3 sequence is CASSERHDGYTF. The CDR3 bases are TGTGCCAGCAGTGAACGACATGATGGCTACACCTTC.

This clonotype was counted a single time. The germline gene is not matched at one end of the junction; a read error may be the cause. The rearrangement links TRBV18 to TRBJ1-4; 8 bases align to TRBD1. Germline CDR1 reads KGHSH; CDR2 reads LQKENI. This CDR3 is 16 amino acids long. The CDR3 nucleotides are TGTGCCAGCTCACGTAGGACAGGGACAACTAATGAAAGACTGTTTTTT. This translates into CASSRRTGTTNERLFF.

This clonotype was observed once. The V call is TRBV6-1, the J call TRBJ2-1, with 9 bases fitting TRBD2. Germline values: CDR1 MNHNS, CDR2 SASEGT. CDR3 length equals 19 residues. With V trimmed by 6 bases and J by 7 bases, 22 bases remained unmatched. The CDR3, as DNA: TGTGCCAGCAGGGCTACCAGGAATAGCGGGAGTCTAGGGGGAAATGAGCAGTTCTTC. Translating gives CASRATRNSGSLGGNEQFF.

The table lists this clonotype with many counts. The chain links TRBV15 to TRBJ2-7; 9 bases are shared with TRBD2. CDR1 LNHNV and CDR2 YYDKDF come from the germline V gene (reference sequence). Germline trimming cut 2 bases from V and 4 bases from J; bases unmatched to any gene: 9. The CDR3 is 16 amino acids. The CDR3 bases are TGTGCCACCAGCAGAAGTCCTAGCGGGAAAACTTACGAGCAGTACTTC. Amino acid sequence: CATSRSPSGKTYEQYF.

As for this clonotype: This may stem from a read error, because a much larger clone lies one nucleotide away. The chain combines TRBV7-2 with TRBJ2-1, with TRBD1 matching 8 bases. The CDR3 contains 15 residues. CDR1 and CDR2 from the germline V gene are SGHTA and FQGNSA. The CDR3 loop reads CASSRDRQPSNEEFF. The CDR3 DNA follows: TGTGCCAGCAGTCGGGACAGGCAGCCTAGCAATGAGGAGTTCTTC. Complete variable domain (other parts from reference TRBV7-2 and TRBJ2-1): GAGVSQSPSNKVTEKGKDVELRCDPISGHTALYWYRQSLGQGLEFLIYFQGNSAPDKSGLPSDRFSAERTGGSVSTLTIQRTQQEDSAVYLCASSRDRQPSNEEFFGPGTRLTVL.

This chain uses TRBV20-1 with TRBJ2-7, with TRBD2 matching over 11 bases. The CDR3 spans 19 residues. Looked up from germline, CDR1 is DFQATT and CDR2 is SNEGSKA (reference sequence). J lost 4 bases, V lost 3 bases, and 20 bases had no gene match. Here the CDR3 reads CSARSPGTSGPVLRYEQYF. The DNA for the CDR3 is TGCAGTGCTAGGTCCCCCGGGACTAGCGGCCCCGTTTTGAGGTACGAGCAGTACTTC.

Details on this clonotype: Just one base apart from a much larger clone, this may be a read error. The chain recombines TRBV6-6 with TRBJ2-1; 7 nucleotides match TRBD2. CDR3 size: 15 residues. J gave up 9 bases and V 0 bases, and 8 bases lay outside the gene matches. The germline CDR1 and CDR2 sequences are MNHNY and SVGAGI (reference sequence). The CDR3 sequence is CASSYSLAAHSEQFF. CDR3 sequence (DNA): TGTGCCAGCAGTTACTCCCTAGCGGCTCACAGTGAGCAGTTCTTC.

This clonotype was observed many times. This rearrangement joins TRBV6-6 to TRBJ1-5, with a tentative D call TRBD1 (5 bases). Germline V gives CDR1 MNHNY, CDR2 SVGAGI (reference sequence). The CDR3 spans 16 residues. V lost 2 bases, J lost 0 bases, and 11 bases lay in between. The DNA for the CDR3 is TGTGCCAGCAGTTACCAGGTGGGGGTTAGCAATCAGCCCCAGCATTTT. Translated, it gives CASSYQVGVSNQPQHF.

This rearrangement joins TRBV28 to TRBJ2-7; no reliable D call. The germline V gene encodes CDR1 MDHEN and CDR2 SYDVKM. V lost 5 bases, J lost 10 bases, and 18 bases lay in between. The CDR3 spans 13 residues. CDR3 in amino acids: CASSEIPQESQYF. The CDR3 DNA reads TGTGCCAGCAGTGAAATACCCCAAGAGAGCCAGTACTTC.

This clonotype has only one observation. This may be a read error, as it is one base from a much larger clone. This chain links TRBV28 with TRBJ2-7, with D unresolved. V lost 1 base to trimming and J lost 6 bases, with 7 bases between them. The CDR3 has 12 residues. Germline V gene lookup returns CDR1 MDHEN and CDR2 SYDVKM. This CDR3 reads CASSLYAAEQYF. CDR3 coding DNA: TGTGCCAGCAGTTTATACGCGGCCGAGCAGTACTTC.

As regards this clonotype: Given a much more abundant clone one base away, this may be a read error. The chain couples TRBV28 to TRBJ1-1, with 11 bases that match TRBD1. The CDR3 loop spans 16 amino acids. In germline, CDR1 is MDHEN, CDR2 SYDVKM. CDR3 nucleotides: TGTGCCATCAGTTTATATGGACAGGGGGCCGACACTGAAGCTTTCTTT. Translation: CAISLYGQGADTEAFF.

This clonotype occurred many times. The V gene is TRBV2, the J gene TRBJ1-5, with 10 bases matching TRBD1. The ends lost 6 bases at V and 0 bases at J; junction bases unmatched: 2. CDR3 size: 15 residues. Germline V CDR1 and CDR2: SNHLY, FYNNEI. CDR3 loop: CASRGTGDSNQPQHF. CDR3 DNA sequence: TGTGCCAGCAGGGGGACAGGGGATAGCAATCAGCCCCAGCATTTT. The whole variable domain, filled in from reference TRBV2 and TRBJ1-5, reads EPEVTQTPSHQVTQMGQEVILRCVPISNHLYFYWYRQILGQKVEFLVSFYNNEISEKSEIFDDQFSVERPDGSNFTLKIRSTKLEDSAMYFCASRGTGDSNQPQHFGDGTRLSIL.

This clonotype was seen just once. The V gene is TRBV18, the J gene TRBJ1-1; a possible D gene is TRBD1 (6 bases). Trimming shortened V by 4 bases and J by 8 bases, and 14 bases separated the two germline ends. The CDR3 loop spans 13 amino acids. Germline lookup yields CDR1 KGHSH and CDR2 LQKENI. The CDR3 is CASSLDRLSEAFF. The CDR3 DNA reads TGTGCCAGCTCACTAGACAGGCTGTCGGAAGCTTTCTTT.

About this clonotype: This may arise from a read error, as a much more abundant clone is one base away. The CDR3 protein is CASSFSVEGHNEQFF. The DNA of the CDR3 is TGTGCCAGCAGTTTTTCGGTGGAGGGCCACAATGAGCAGTTCTTC. J is TRBJ2-1 and V is TRBV28; a possible D gene is TRBD2 (6 bases). V lost 3 bases, J lost 5 bases, and 14 bases lay in between. Germline loops: CDR1 MDHEN, CDR2 SYDVKM. This CDR3 spans 15 amino acids.

The chain is built from TRBV12-3 or TRBV12-4 and TRBJ2-1; either TRBD1 or TRBD2 may fit D (5 bases each). Deletions cut 9 bases from V and 7 bases from J, with 22 bases between. The CDR3 contains 15 residues. The CDR3 region is CARSPMGERGNEQFF. CDR3 DNA: TGTGCCAGAAGCCCGATGGGGGAGAGGGGAAATGAGCAGTTCTTC.

V and J are TRBV20-1 and TRBJ2-1, with D tentatively TRBD2 (5 bases). CDR1 is DFQATT and CDR2 is SNEGSKA in the germline V gene (reference sequence). The CDR3 spans 14 residues. Trimming took 6 bases from V and 8 from J, leaving 20 bases between them. CDR3 region: CSAQAAAIDDEQFF. DNA for the CDR3: TGCAGTGCCCAAGCGGCAGCCATCGATGATGAGCAGTTCTTC.

This chain joins TRBV29-1 and TRBJ1-3, with D perhaps matching TRBD1 (5 bases). Germline lookup yields CDR1 SQVTM and CDR2 ANQGSEA. The CDR3 spans 14 residues. The CDR3: CRVRVAGDVNTIYF. The CDR3 nucleotides are TGCAGAGTTAGGGTTGCGGGGGATGTAAACACCATATATTTT.

The chain employs TRBV4-1 and TRBJ2-1; the D is unclear. Germline CDR1 MGHRA, CDR2 YSYEKL. V lost 2 bases and J lost 10, with 12 bases in between. The length of the CDR3 is 13 residues. This CDR3 is CASSQSPAPEQFF. The CDR3 nucleotides read TGCGCCAGCAGCCAAAGTCCCGCCCCGGAGCAGTTCTTC.

The J gene is TRBJ1-2, the V gene TRBV5-1; no clear D. The CDR3 runs to 14 residues. Per the germline V gene, CDR1 is SGHRS and CDR2 is YFSETQ. V was cut by 0 bases and J by 6 bases, with 12 bases left in between. CDR3 protein: CASSLDSGSDGYTF. As DNA, the CDR3 is TGCGCCAGCAGCTTGGATTCGGGATCGGATGGCTACACCTTC.

This clonotype was detected only a few times. V and J are TRBV14 and TRBJ1-4; possibly TRBD1 for D (6 bases). The CDR3 runs 17 residues. Germline V CDR1 and CDR2: SGHDN, FVKESK. The germline V and J ends were trimmed by 0 bases and 4 bases, with 15 bases remaining between them. The CDR3 loop is CASSQDRGRGINEKLFF. DNA of the CDR3: TGTGCCAGCAGCCAAGATCGGGGGCGAGGGATTAATGAAAAACTGTTTTTT.

This chain connects TRBV19 to TRBJ2-1; TRBD2 matches 9 bases. V shed 0 bases, J shed 7 bases, and the junction held 10 bases outside the gene matches. This CDR3 is built from 17 residues. From germline, CDR1 is LNHDA and CDR2 SQIVND (reference sequence). CDR3 in amino acids: CASSIDPPGLARNEQFF. CDR3 nucleotides: TGTGCCAGTAGTATAGATCCTCCCGGACTAGCGCGGAATGAGCAGTTCTTC.

About this clonotype itself: One base away lies a much larger clone, so this may be a sequencing read error. The chain employs TRBV7-9 and TRBJ2-1, with D perhaps TRBD2 (5 bases). V lost 2 bases to trimming and J lost 0 bases, with 8 bases between them. The CDR3 loop spans 15 amino acids. The germline CDR1 and CDR2 sequences are SEHNR and FQNEAQ (reference sequence). CDR3 protein: CASSLTGYSYNEQFF. The CDR3 DNA follows: TGTGCCAGCAGCTTAACGGGGTACTCCTACAATGAGCAGTTCTTC.